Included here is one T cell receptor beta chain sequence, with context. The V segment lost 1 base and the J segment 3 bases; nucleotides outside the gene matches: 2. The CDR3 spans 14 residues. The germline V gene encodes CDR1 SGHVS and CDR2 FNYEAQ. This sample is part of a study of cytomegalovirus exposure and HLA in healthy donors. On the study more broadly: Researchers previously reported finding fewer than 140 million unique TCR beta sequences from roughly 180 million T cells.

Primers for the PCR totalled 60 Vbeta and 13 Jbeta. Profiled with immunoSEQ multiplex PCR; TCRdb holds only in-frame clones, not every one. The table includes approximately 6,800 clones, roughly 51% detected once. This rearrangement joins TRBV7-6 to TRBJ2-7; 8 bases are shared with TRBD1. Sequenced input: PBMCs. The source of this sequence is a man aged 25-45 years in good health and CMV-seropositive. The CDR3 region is CASSLVGQGYEQYF. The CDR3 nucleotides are TGTGCCAGCAGCTTAGTAGGACAGGGCTACGAGCAGTACTTC.